This paragraph reports one T cell receptor (beta chain). Produced via immunoSEQ multiplex PCR; TCRdb's table is partial and in-frame only. The sample contains about 410,000 clones, around 90% of which appear only once. The CDR3 contains 17 residues. Trimming pared 1 base from V and 2 bases from J, leaving 15 bases between. Germline V gene data show CDR1 as MGHRA and CDR2 as YSYEKL. The sample comes from a study of blood T cell repertoires in COVID-19. This receptor was obtained from a man between 18 and 29 years old who had recovered from COVID-19. Sequenced input: PBMCs or T cells enriched from blood (not recorded which). The V and J genes are TRBV4-1 and TRBJ1-3; D not resolved. The CDR3 here is CASSQVYAVYPGNTIYF. The CDR3 nucleotides read TGCGCCAGCAGCCAAGTTTACGCGGTTTATCCTGGAAACACCATATATTTT.